This TCR beta chain was sequenced in a study of a mutant IDH1 vaccine in newly diagnosed glioma. Whole-study context: Sex distribution of treated patients was roughly 62% male and approximately 38% female; mean age was 40.4 years. Beforehand, treatment had been radiotherapy, temozolomide, or both; the majority received both.

About this clone itself: What it binds is unknown.

The length of the CDR3 is 15 residues. CDR1 is SGHNT and CDR2 is YYREEE in the germline V gene (reference sequence). V trimming: 5 bases; J trimming: 7 bases; junction bases outside the gene matches: 12. Profiling relied on immunoSEQ multiplex PCR, and the TCRdb table lists in-frame clones only, not all of them. There are 40,000 or so clones in the sample; 75% to 90% occur only once, and over 1.5% lies in the top ten. Time point meaning: week 5, during vaccination. In the vaccine, a single dose held 300 ug of the mutant IDH1 20-mer peptide, along with topical imiquimod. This TCR derives from a man aged 40-50 years with glioma. The J gene is TRBJ2-1, the V gene TRBV5-4; 7 bases align to TRBD2. Source: PBMCs, taken from a glioma patient whose treatment included an IDH1 peptide vaccine. Written as DNA, the CDR3 is TGTGCCAGCAGTTTCCCCGGGACTAAGGGGAATGAGCAGTTCTTC. This encodes CASSFPGTKGNEQFF.